These 27 T cell receptor beta chains were sequenced from one sample in a study of early T cells in non-severe SARS-CoV-2 infection. One entry per CDR3 protein results from TCRdb running MiXCR on the 5' RACE reads. This sample has around 81,000 distinct CDR3 sequences; 14% occur once, and the top ten carry approximately 11%. The specimen was whole blood. The origin of the receptors is an adult who was a healthcare worker with PCR-confirmed SARS-CoV-2 infection or an uninfected control (not recorded which).

This clonotype occurred a few times. J is TRBJ1-1 and V is TRBV25-1; D unclear. This CDR3 spans 13 amino acids. Germline CDR1 and CDR2: MGHDK and SYGVNS. Trimming took off 3 bases at V and 5 bases at J, with 10 bases between the two ends. CDR3 sequence (DNA): TGTGCCAGCAGTGAGTGGGTGGGTACTGAAGCTTTCTTT. Protein sequence: CASSEWVGTEAFF.

A few counts support this clonotype. The gene calls are TRBV6-5 and TRBJ1-5, with no clear D. The V gene's germline CDR1 is MNHEY and CDR2 SVGAGI. V lost 5 bases to trimming and J lost 2 bases, with 7 bases between them. CDR3 length equals 13 residues. The CDR3 DNA sequence: TGTGCCAGCAGTCCCGTACGCAATCAGCCCCAGCATTTT. It codes for CASSPVRNQPQHF.

This clonotype has a handful of counts. The chain is built from TRBV9 and TRBJ1-2; possibly TRBD1 for D (6 bases). This CDR3 is built from 16 residues. With 0 bases removed from V and 1 base from J, the gap between germline ends came to 13 bases. Germline V gene data show CDR1 as SGDLS and CDR2 as YYNGEE. CDR3 region: CASSVGPGDFNYGYTF. The DNA for the CDR3 is TGTGCCAGCAGCGTAGGTCCAGGGGACTTTAACTATGGCTACACCTTC.

This clonotype has at least ten counts. The chain has TRBV6-1 and TRBJ1-5; D ambiguous. This CDR3 has 16 residues. The germline V gene encodes CDR1 MNHNS and CDR2 SASEGT. V dropped 2 bases and J dropped 0 bases, with 11 bases sitting between them. This CDR3 is CASSERPADSNQPQHF. The CDR3 DNA sequence: TGTGCCAGCAGTGAAAGACCCGCGGATAGCAATCAGCCCCAGCATTTT.

This chain uses TRBV5-1 with TRBJ2-4; D is ambiguous. V was pared by 4 bases and J by 2 bases, with 7 bases between. Germline-derived CDR1 and CDR2 are SGHRS and YFSETQ. The CDR3 loop spans 13 amino acids. The CDR3 DNA sequence: TGCGCCAGCAGCCCTGTAACCAAAAACATTCAGTACTTC. It yields the protein CASSPVTKNIQYF.

The J gene is TRBJ2-1, the V gene TRBV28; possible D gene TRBD2, 7 bases. V was cut by 7 bases and J by 7 bases, with 17 bases left in between. Germline V lookup: CDR1 MDHEN, CDR2 SYDVKM. There are 14 residues in the CDR3. CDR3 DNA sequence: TGTGCCAGCACCTTTCCGGGGGGCCAAAATGAGCAGTTCTTC. Translation: CASTFPGGQNEQFF.

V gene TRBV10-3 combines with J gene TRBJ1-2, with a tentative D call TRBD1 (5 bases). The V and J ends lost 6 bases and 8 bases respectively, with 22 bases between them. Germline V lookup: CDR1 ENHRY, CDR2 SYGVKD. This CDR3 region has 15 residues. In DNA form, the CDR3 reads TGTGCCATCAGAAGCCCTGGGACTTTAGTTGGAGGCTACACCTTC. It encodes CAIRSPGTLVGGYTF.

This chain links TRBV7-9 with TRBJ1-2; TRBD1 matches at 9 bases. Germline values: CDR1 SEHNR, CDR2 FQNEAQ (reference sequence). The CDR3 length is 16 residues. After removal of 1 base from V and 6 bases from J, the junction contained 9 bases not matched to a gene. The CDR3 DNA sequence: TGTGCCAGCAGCTTAGGAGGACAGGGGCTAGTTCATGGCTACACCTTC. Residues: CASSLGGQGLVHGYTF.

This clonotype has more than one count but fewer than ten. The V call is TRBV18, the J call TRBJ2-3; D is ambiguous. In germline, CDR1 is KGHSH, CDR2 LQKENI. The length of the CDR3 is 13 residues. Between the trimmed V and J ends, which lost 2 bases and 2 bases, there was a span of 5 bases. This CDR3 reads CASSPSITDTQYF. The DNA for the CDR3 is TGTGCCAGCTCACCATCGATCACAGATACGCAGTATTTT.

This chain links TRBV20-1 with TRBJ2-3; 12 bases align to TRBD2. Looked up from germline, CDR1 is DFQATT and CDR2 is SNEGSKA (reference sequence). The CDR3 consists of 14 residues. V was pared by 6 bases and J by 5 bases, with 6 bases of the junction left unmatched. CDR3: CSAPSGGALDTQYF. For the CDR3, the DNA is TGCAGTGCCCCTAGCGGGGGGGCGTTAGATACGCAGTATTTT.

V is TRBV12-3 or TRBV12-4 and J is TRBJ2-2; tentatively, D is TRBD1 (6 bases). This CDR3 spans 15 amino acids. The V end lost 6 bases, the J end lost 4 bases, and 15 bases lay between the germline ends. The CDR3 sequence: CASRITDSSTGELFF. The CDR3 region has the DNA TGTGCCAGCAGGATCACGGACAGTTCCACCGGGGAGCTGTTTTTT.

The gene calls are TRBV30 and TRBJ1-3; no clear D. V lost 2 bases, J lost 2 bases, and 4 bases lay in between. The CDR3 consists of 12 residues. The germline gives CDR1 GTSNPN, CDR2 SVGIG (reference sequence). The CDR3: CAWSTTGNTIYF. CDR3 nucleotides: TGTGCCTGGAGTACCACTGGAAACACCATATATTTT. Full variable domain (outside the CDR3, taken from reference TRBV30 and TRBJ1-3): SQTIHQWPATLVQPVGSPLSLECTVEGTSNPNLYWYRQAAGRGLQLLFYSVGIGQISSEVPQNLSASRPQDRQFILSSKKLLLSDSGFYLCAWSTTGNTIYFGEGSWLTVV.

V usage is TRBV5-8 and J usage is TRBJ1-5, with a weak D call TRBD1 (5 bases). Trimming pared 4 bases from V and 5 bases from J, leaving 22 bases between. In germline, CDR1 is SGHTS, CDR2 YDEGEE. The CDR3 spans 17 residues. The CDR3 protein is CASSANRDGQRYQPQHF. The CDR3 region has the DNA TGTGCCAGCAGCGCAAACCGGGACGGACAAAGGTATCAGCCCCAGCATTTT.

The V and J genes are TRBV12-3 or TRBV12-4 and TRBJ2-7; maybe TRBD2 (6 bases). The V gene lost 5 bases and the J gene lost 3 bases, with 23 bases spanning the gap. CDR3 size: 17 residues. The chain's CDR3 is CASSLQPPGLMVYEQYF. CDR3 in DNA: TGTGCCAGCAGTCTACAGCCTCCGGGACTGATGGTCTACGAGCAGTACTTC.

This clonotype was found a few times. The rearrangement uses TRBV12-3 or TRBV12-4 and TRBJ2-3; D is uncertain. Trimming stripped 0 bases from V and 7 bases from J, with 5 bases between. This CDR3 region has 12 residues. The CDR3 bases are TGTGCCAGCAGTTTAGCACGGAATACGCAGTATTTT. Translated: CASSLARNTQYF.

V is TRBV9 and J is TRBJ2-2; D is tentatively TRBD1 or TRBD2 (5 bases each). Germline CDR1 reads SGDLS; CDR2 reads YYNGEE. CDR3 size: 13 residues. V shed 7 bases and J shed 2 bases, with 9 bases lying between them. CDR3 loop: CASSRDNTGELFF. The CDR3 DNA is TGTGCCAGCTCCCGGGACAACACCGGGGAGCTGTTTTTT.

The genes are TRBV5-4 and TRBJ1-4; no clear D gene. This CDR3 has 14 amino acids. Trimming pared 0 bases from V and 8 bases from J, leaving 11 bases between. Germline CDR1 is SGHNT and CDR2 is YYREEE (reference sequence). For the CDR3, the DNA is TGTGCCAGCAGCTTGGGAGGGTTCCAGGAAAAACTGTTTTTT. Translation gives CASSLGGFQEKLFF. The entire variable domain, with the rest obtained from reference TRBV5-4 and TRBJ1-4, is as follows: ETGVTQSPTHLIKTRGQQVTLRCSSQSGHNTVSWYQQALGQGPQFIFQYYREEENGRGNFPPRFSGLQFPNYSSELNVNALELDDSALYLCASSLGGFQEKLFFGSGTQLSVL.

V and J are TRBV5-1 and TRBJ2-6; TRBD1 matches 7 bases. V was clipped by 7 bases and J by 0 bases; unmatched bases: 13. The CDR3 sequence is 18 residues long. Germline loops: CDR1 SGHRS, CDR2 YFSETQ. CDR3 region: CASYDPDRRHSGANVLTF. Here the CDR3 DNA reads TGCGCCAGCTACGACCCGGACAGGAGGCACTCTGGGGCCAACGTCCTGACTTTC. The variable domain in full, completed from reference TRBV5-1 and TRBJ2-6, reads KAGVTQTPRYLIKTRGQQVTLSCSPISGHRSVSWYQQTPGQGLQFLFEYFSETQRNKGNFPGRFSGRQFSNSRSEMNVSTLELGDSALYLCASYDPDRRHSGANVLTFGAGSRLTVL.

The rearrangement uses TRBV7-3 and TRBJ2-1; D remains unclear. The V gene lost 2 bases and the J gene lost 0 bases, with 8 bases spanning the gap. The CDR3 covers 15 residues. Germline V gene sequence: CDR1 SGHTA, CDR2 FQGTGA. Written as DNA, the CDR3 is TGTGCCAGCAGCTTATTGGGCGACTCCTACAATGAGCAGTTCTTC. This codes for CASSLLGDSYNEQFF.

This clonotype was counted between two and nine times. V usage is TRBV5-1 and J usage is TRBJ1-1; a possible D gene is TRBD1 (6 bases). With 4 bases removed from V and 11 bases from J, the gap between germline ends came to 15 bases. Germline V lookup: CDR1 SGHRS, CDR2 YFSETQ. The CDR3 covers 12 residues. As DNA, the CDR3 is TGCGCCAGCAGCCGGGACACGGGCGATGCTTTCTTT. This codes for CASSRDTGDAFF.

This clonotype was detected only a few times. The rearrangement joins TRBV27 to TRBJ1-5; possible D gene TRBD1, 6 bases. CDR1 MNHEY and CDR2 SMNVEV come from the germline V gene (reference sequence). The V and J ends lost 2 bases and 4 bases respectively, with 9 bases between them. This CDR3 is built from 14 residues. The CDR3 region is CASSLTGPNQPQHF. Here the CDR3 DNA reads TGTGCCAGCAGTTTAACAGGGCCAAATCAGCCCCAGCATTTT.

There are a few counts of this clonotype. This chain links TRBV20-1 with TRBJ2-3; D is perhaps TRBD1 (6 bases). Germline CDR1 reads DFQATT; CDR2 reads SNEGSKA (reference sequence). Deletions cut 1 base from V and 4 bases from J, with 18 bases between. CDR3 length equals 16 residues. The CDR3 sequence: CSARVKTGGTSDTQYF. The CDR3 DNA follows: TGCAGTGCTAGAGTCAAGACAGGAGGTACTTCAGATACGCAGTATTTT.

The rearrangement uses TRBV5-4 and TRBJ1-6; D remains unclear. Between the trimmed V and J ends, which lost 6 bases and 0 bases, there was a span of 10 bases. This CDR3 is built from 15 residues. Per the germline V gene, CDR1 is SGHNT and CDR2 is YYREEE (reference sequence). CDR3 bases: TGTGCCAGCACTCCGGATCGCTCCTATAATTCACCCCTCCACTTT. This encodes CASTPDRSYNSPLHF.

There are a few counts of this clonotype. This CDR3 is CASSLPGGAGYTF. In nucleotides, the CDR3 is TGTGCCAGCAGTTTACCCGGGGGCGCCGGCTACACCTTC. The chain recombines TRBV28 with TRBJ1-2; perhaps TRBD1 as D (6 bases). From germline, CDR1 is MDHEN and CDR2 SYDVKM. The CDR3 is 13 amino acids. Trimming removed 2 bases at V and 8 bases at J, with 12 bases between.

The chain combines TRBV12-3 or TRBV12-4 with TRBJ2-3, with 7 positions matching TRBD1. The CDR3 is 15 amino acids. Germline trimming cut 5 bases from V and 2 bases from J; bases unmatched to any gene: 7. CDR3 in DNA: TGTGCCAGCAGTCTACGACAGGGACCCACAGATACGCAGTATTTT. It translates to CASSLRQGPTDTQYF.

There are a few counts of this clonotype. This chain connects TRBV25-1 to TRBJ2-1; 8 bases fit TRBD2. In germline, CDR1 is MGHDK, CDR2 SYGVNS. The J segment lost 3 bases and the V segment lost 7 bases, leaving 26 bases of the junction unmatched. The CDR3 has 21 amino acids. The CDR3 coding sequence is TGTGCCAGCACTCCGTGGGCGGGTTGGATGCGGGGGGTGGCCCACTACAATGAGCAGTTCTTC. Its protein is CASTPWAGWMRGVAHYNEQFF.

The chain employs TRBV6-1 and TRBJ1-5; D may be TRBD1 (6 bases). The CDR3 loop spans 16 amino acids. Per the germline V gene, CDR1 is MNHNS and CDR2 is SASEGT. Trimming pared 5 bases from V and 2 bases from J, leaving 16 bases between. The CDR3 DNA follows: TGTGCCAGCAGTCCTTCCTCAGGGGCAGGCAATCAGCCCCAGCATTTT. This sequence encodes CASSPSSGAGNQPQHF.